Each of the 15 T cell receptor beta chains below was sequenced from the same sample in a study of T cell repertoires in cytomegalovirus infection. MiXCR, applied by TCRdb to the reads, yields one record per CDR3 protein. Of 170,000 or so distinct CDR3 sequences detected, 13% to 15% appear once; the ten largest clones hold 27%. Sequences were obtained from PBMCs. Receptors were obtained from a human donor in good health (CMV status not recorded). Some clones in this sample may be carry-over from other donors' samples.

This clonotype was seen more than once but under ten times. J is TRBJ1-1 and V is TRBV5-1; maybe TRBD1 (5 bases). The CDR3 totals 16 residues. Germline CDR1 is SGHRS and CDR2 is YFSETQ. V lost 1 base, J lost 9 bases, and 22 bases lay in between. CDR3 sequence: CASSLYPGQLQTQAFF. The CDR3 DNA reads TGCGCCAGCAGCTTGTATCCCGGACAACTACAGACTCAAGCTTTCTTT.

The chain recombines TRBV6-1 with TRBJ1-1, with 8 nucleotides matching TRBD1. V gave up 5 bases and J gave up 2 bases; unmatched junction bases: 7. Germline values: CDR1 MNHNS, CDR2 SASEGT. The CDR3 has 15 amino acids. CDR3 residues: CASSPAGTGNTEAFF. CDR3 bases: TGTGCCAGCAGTCCCGCCGGGACAGGAAACACTGAAGCTTTCTTT.

This clonotype was seen a handful of times. The chain has TRBV10-3 and TRBJ2-5; 8 positions match TRBD1. CDR1 and CDR2 (germline): ENHRY, SYGVKD. Germline trimming cut 0 bases from V and 5 bases from J; bases unmatched to any gene: 2. The length of the CDR3 is 14 residues. Here the CDR3 reads CAISESRGPETQYF. In DNA, the CDR3 is TGTGCCATCAGTGAGTCCAGGGGGCCCGAGACCCAGTACTTC.

This chain joins TRBV28 and TRBJ2-2; 14 bases are shared with TRBD2. The length of the CDR3 is 15 residues. CDR1 and CDR2 (germline): MDHEN, SYDVKM. The trim removed 5 bases at V and 6 bases at J, leaving 2 bases unmatched. The DNA for the CDR3 is TGTGCCAGCAGTCGACTAGCGGGAGGGGCCGGGGAGCTGTTTTTT. This sequence encodes CASSRLAGGAGELFF.

V gene TRBV10-3 combines with J gene TRBJ2-1; 11 bases are shared with TRBD2. CDR1 ENHRY and CDR2 SYGVKD come from the germline V gene. The CDR3 consists of 14 residues. The V segment lost 7 bases and the J segment 5 bases; nucleotides outside the gene matches: 4. The CDR3 DNA sequence: TGTGCCATCAAGACTAGCGGGAAGGACAATGAGCAGTTCTTC. Its translation: CAIKTSGKDNEQFF.

This sequence joins TRBV11-2 and TRBJ2-7; tentative D call: TRBD1 (6 bases). Trimming took 4 bases from V and 1 from J, leaving 11 bases between them. The length of the CDR3 is 14 residues. In germline, CDR1 is SGHAT, CDR2 FQNNGV. The CDR3 nucleotides are TGTGCCAGCAGCTCAGGAGGACAGTCCTACGAGCAGTACTTC. This encodes CASSSGGQSYEQYF.

This clonotype has just a few counts. The V and J genes are TRBV12-5 and TRBJ1-1, with D perhaps matching TRBD1 (5 bases). The germline V gene has CDR1 LGHNT and CDR2 FRNRAP. The CDR3 length is 13 residues. V was shortened by 6 bases and J by 4 bases, with 12 bases between the two germline ends. CDR3 region: CASGYRQGTEAFF. The CDR3 bases are TGTGCTAGTGGCTATCGGCAGGGCACTGAAGCTTTCTTT.

This clonotype was seen only a few times. The chain employs TRBV19 and TRBJ2-5, with a possible D match to TRBD1 (6 bases). Germline CDR1 and CDR2: LNHDA and SQIVND (reference sequence). Trimming left V 7 bases short and J 0 bases short, with 27 bases between. The CDR3 is 19 residues long. CDR3 nucleotide sequence: TGTGCCAGTACTCCACACCGAAGTAGACAGGCGAGAAACCAAGAGACCCAGTACTTC. Translation gives CASTPHRSRQARNQETQYF.

This clonotype was seen many times. The chain employs TRBV28 and TRBJ2-3; the D is unclear. Germline V gene data show CDR1 as MDHEN and CDR2 as SYDVKM. The V and J ends lost 7 bases and 4 bases respectively, with 21 bases between them. The CDR3 has 16 residues. CDR3 residues: CASTPTMASPPDTQYF. In DNA form, the CDR3 reads TGTGCCAGCACCCCCACTATGGCGTCCCCTCCAGATACGCAGTATTTT.

The chain links TRBV5-1 to TRBJ1-6; no clear D. V gave up 0 bases and J gave up 9 bases, with 7 bases separating them. This CDR3 contains 13 residues. Germline V CDR1 and CDR2: SGHRS, YFSETQ. Written as DNA, the CDR3 is TGCGCCAGCAGCTTGGTGGCAGGTTCACCCCTCCACTTT. As protein: CASSLVAGSPLHF.

This clonotype was detected many times. The V and J genes are TRBV7-9 and TRBJ2-3; D is ambiguous. Germline CDR1 and CDR2: SEHNR and FQNEAQ (reference sequence). Between the trimmed V and J ends, which lost 1 base and 0 bases, there was a span of 8 bases. The CDR3 is 15 residues long. The CDR3 sequence: CASSLVLESTDTQYF. Written as DNA, the CDR3 is TGTGCCAGCAGCTTAGTGCTCGAGAGCACAGATACGCAGTATTTT. The whole variable domain, filled in from reference TRBV7-9 and TRBJ2-3, reads DTGVSQNPRHKITKRGQNVTFRCDPISEHNRLYWYRQTLGQGPEFLTYFQNEAQLEKSRLLSDRFSAERPKGSFSTLEIQRTEQGDSAMYLCASSLVLESTDTQYFGPGTRLTVL.

In its sample, this clonotype was seen many times. The rearrangement uses TRBV7-3 and TRBJ2-5; TRBD1 is a possible D gene (5 bases). CDR3 length: 13 residues. V lost 5 bases and J 2 bases, leaving 9 bases between the germline ends. The V gene's germline CDR1 is SGHTA and CDR2 FQGTGA. In nucleotides, the CDR3 is TGTGCCAGCAGCCAGGACATTCAAGAGACCCAGTACTTC. Translation: CASSQDIQETQYF. Drawing the rest from reference TRBV7-3 and TRBJ2-5, the complete variable domain is GAGVSQTPSNKVTEKGKYVELRCDPISGHTALYWYRQSLGQGPEFLIYFQGTGAADDSGLPNDRFFAVRPEGSVSTLKIQRTERGDSAVYLCASSQDIQETQYFGPGTRLLVL.

The sample holds a few counts of this clonotype. V gene TRBV5-1 combines with J gene TRBJ2-7, with D maybe TRBD1 (5 bases). This CDR3 spans 14 amino acids. The V end was cut by 5 bases, the J end by 0 bases, with 12 bases between. The V gene's germline CDR1 is SGHRS and CDR2 YFSETQ. The CDR3 DNA reads as TGCGCCAGCAGGCCAGGGATTTACTCCTACGAGCAGTACTTC. It encodes CASRPGIYSYEQYF.

This clonotype has a count of ten or more. The genes are TRBV7-2 and TRBJ2-7; tentative D call: TRBD1 (5 bases). V was clipped by 1 base and J by 2 bases, with 9 bases between them. Germline V gives CDR1 SGHTA, CDR2 FQGNSA. The CDR3 extends over 14 amino acids. As DNA, the CDR3 is TGTGCCAGCAGCTTAGTAGGGGTAACCTACGAGCAGTACTTC. This encodes CASSLVGVTYEQYF.

Worth noting for this clonotype: Given a much more abundant clone one base away, this may be a read error. The chain uses TRBV6-5 and TRBJ1-1; D remains ambiguous. The length of the CDR3 is 15 residues. Germline V gene data show CDR1 as MNHEY and CDR2 as SVGAGI. As DNA, the CDR3 is TGTGCCAGCGGTTACAAGGGCAGGCCCAACACTGAAGCTTTCTTT. Its translation: CASGYKGRPNTEAFF.